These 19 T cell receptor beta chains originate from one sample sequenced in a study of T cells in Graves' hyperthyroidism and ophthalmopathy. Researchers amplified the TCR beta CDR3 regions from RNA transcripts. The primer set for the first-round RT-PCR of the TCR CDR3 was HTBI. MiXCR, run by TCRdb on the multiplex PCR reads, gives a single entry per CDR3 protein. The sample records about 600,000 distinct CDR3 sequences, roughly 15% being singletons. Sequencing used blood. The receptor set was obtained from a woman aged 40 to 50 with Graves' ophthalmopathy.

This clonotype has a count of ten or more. The DNA of the CDR3 is TGTGCCAGCAGCCCCTTTACCCAGGGGGGAGAGACCCAGTACTTC. This gives the protein CASSPFTQGGETQYF. This chain uses TRBV3-1 with TRBJ2-5, with D possibly matching TRBD1 (7 bases). The CDR3 is 15 amino acids. Germline V gives CDR1 LGHDT, CDR2 YNNKEL (reference sequence). Trimming pared 4 bases from V and 4 bases from J, leaving 16 bases between.

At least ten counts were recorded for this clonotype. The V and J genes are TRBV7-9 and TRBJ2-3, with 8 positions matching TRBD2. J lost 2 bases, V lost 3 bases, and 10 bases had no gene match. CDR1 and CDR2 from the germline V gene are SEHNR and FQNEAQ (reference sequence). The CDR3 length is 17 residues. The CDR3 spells CASSLVGIAGFTDTQYF. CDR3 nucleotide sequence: TGTGCCAGCAGCTTGGTCGGCATAGCGGGGTTCACAGATACGCAGTATTTT.

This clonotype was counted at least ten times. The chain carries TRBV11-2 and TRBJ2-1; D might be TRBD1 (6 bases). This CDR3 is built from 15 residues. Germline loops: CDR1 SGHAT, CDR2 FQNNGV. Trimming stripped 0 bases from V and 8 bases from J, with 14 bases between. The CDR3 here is CASSLDAGVWYEQFF. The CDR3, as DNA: TGTGCCAGCAGCTTAGATGCAGGGGTTTGGTATGAGCAGTTCTTC.

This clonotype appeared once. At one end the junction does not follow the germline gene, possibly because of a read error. For the CDR3, the DNA is TGTGTCAGCAGTGAAATACGGGGCGGGGGGCCCCTAGCTATGCAGTATTTT. Amino acid sequence: CVSSEIRGGGPLAMQYF. V and J are TRBV6-1 and TRBJ2-3; the match to TRBD2 covers 8 bases. The CDR3 length is 17 residues. The germline gives CDR1 MNHNS, CDR2 SASEGT.

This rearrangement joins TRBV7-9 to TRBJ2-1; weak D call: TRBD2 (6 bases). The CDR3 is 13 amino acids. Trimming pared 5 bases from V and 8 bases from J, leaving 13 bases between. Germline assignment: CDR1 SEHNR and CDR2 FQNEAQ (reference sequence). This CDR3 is CASSGRWRDEQFF. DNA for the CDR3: TGTGCCAGCAGCGGGAGGTGGCGGGATGAGCAGTTCTTC.

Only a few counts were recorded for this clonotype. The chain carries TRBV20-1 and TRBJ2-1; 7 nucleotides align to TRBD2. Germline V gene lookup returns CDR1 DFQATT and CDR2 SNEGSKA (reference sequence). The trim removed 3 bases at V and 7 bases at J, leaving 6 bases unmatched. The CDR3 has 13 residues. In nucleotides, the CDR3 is TGCAGTGCTAGTCAGGGACTACAAAATGAGCAGTTCTTC. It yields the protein CSASQGLQNEQFF.

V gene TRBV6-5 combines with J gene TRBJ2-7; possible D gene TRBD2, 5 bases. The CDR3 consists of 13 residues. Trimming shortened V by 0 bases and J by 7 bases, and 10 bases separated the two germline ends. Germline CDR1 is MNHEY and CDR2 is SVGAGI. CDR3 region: CASSYSEGREQYF. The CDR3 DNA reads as TGTGCCAGCAGTTACTCTGAAGGGAGAGAGCAGTACTTC.

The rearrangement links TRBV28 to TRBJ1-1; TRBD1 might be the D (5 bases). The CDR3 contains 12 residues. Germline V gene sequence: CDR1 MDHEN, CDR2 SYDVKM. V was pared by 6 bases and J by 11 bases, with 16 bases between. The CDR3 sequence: CASSPQVGGAFF. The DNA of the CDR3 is TGTGCCAGCAGCCCACAGGTGGGGGGGGCTTTCTTT.

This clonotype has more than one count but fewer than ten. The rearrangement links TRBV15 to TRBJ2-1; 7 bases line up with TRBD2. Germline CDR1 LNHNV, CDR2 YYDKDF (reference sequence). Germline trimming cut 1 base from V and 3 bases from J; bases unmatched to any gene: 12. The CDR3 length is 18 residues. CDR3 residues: CATSRGRSGVAGYNEQFF. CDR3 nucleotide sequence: TGTGCCACCAGCAGAGGACGAAGCGGGGTGGCCGGCTACAATGAGCAGTTCTTC.

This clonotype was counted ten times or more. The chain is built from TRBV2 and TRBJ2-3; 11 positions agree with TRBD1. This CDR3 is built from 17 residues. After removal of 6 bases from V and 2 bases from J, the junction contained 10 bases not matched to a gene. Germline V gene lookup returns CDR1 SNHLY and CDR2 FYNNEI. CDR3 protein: CASRYNRDRGSTDTQYF. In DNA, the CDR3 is TGTGCCAGCAGATATAACCGGGACAGGGGGTCCACAGATACGCAGTATTTT.

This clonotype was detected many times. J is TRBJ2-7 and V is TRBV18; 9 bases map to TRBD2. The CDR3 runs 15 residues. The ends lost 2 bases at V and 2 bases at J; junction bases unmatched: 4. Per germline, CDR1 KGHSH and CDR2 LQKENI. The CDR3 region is CASSPRLAGTYEQYF. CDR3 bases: TGTGCCAGCTCACCAAGGCTAGCGGGGACCTACGAGCAGTACTTC.

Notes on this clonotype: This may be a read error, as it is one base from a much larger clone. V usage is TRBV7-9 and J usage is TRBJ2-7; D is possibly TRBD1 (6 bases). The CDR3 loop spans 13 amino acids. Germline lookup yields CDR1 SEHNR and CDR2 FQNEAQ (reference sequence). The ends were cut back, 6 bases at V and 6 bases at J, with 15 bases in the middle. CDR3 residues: CASRARGEREQYF. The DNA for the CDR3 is TGTGCCAGCAGGGCCAGGGGAGAGCGCGAGCAGTACTTC.

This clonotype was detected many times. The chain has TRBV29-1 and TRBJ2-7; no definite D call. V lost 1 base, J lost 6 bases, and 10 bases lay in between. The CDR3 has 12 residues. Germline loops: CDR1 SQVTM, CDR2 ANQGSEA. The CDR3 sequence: CSVEVHSGEQYF. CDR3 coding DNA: TGCAGCGTTGAAGTACACTCCGGCGAGCAGTACTTC.

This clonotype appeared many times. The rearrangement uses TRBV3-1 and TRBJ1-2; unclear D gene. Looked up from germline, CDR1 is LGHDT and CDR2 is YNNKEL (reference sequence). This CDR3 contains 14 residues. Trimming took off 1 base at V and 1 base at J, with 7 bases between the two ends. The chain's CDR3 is CASSQGEVNYGYTF. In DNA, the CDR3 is TGTGCCAGCAGCCAAGGGGAAGTTAACTATGGCTACACCTTC.

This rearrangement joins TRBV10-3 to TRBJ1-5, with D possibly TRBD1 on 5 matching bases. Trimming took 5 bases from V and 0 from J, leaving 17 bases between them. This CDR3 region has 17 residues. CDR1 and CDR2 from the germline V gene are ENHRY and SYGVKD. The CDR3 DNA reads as TGTGCCATCAGTTACTCAGGGACGGAAGTTAGCAATCAGCCCCAGCATTTT. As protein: CAISYSGTEVSNQPQHF.

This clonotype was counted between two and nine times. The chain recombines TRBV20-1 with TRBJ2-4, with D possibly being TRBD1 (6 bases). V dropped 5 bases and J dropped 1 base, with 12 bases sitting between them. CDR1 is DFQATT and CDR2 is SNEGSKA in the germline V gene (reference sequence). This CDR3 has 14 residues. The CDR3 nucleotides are TGCAGTGCTCGAGTCGACAGGGCCAAAAACATTCAGTACTTC. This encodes CSARVDRAKNIQYF.

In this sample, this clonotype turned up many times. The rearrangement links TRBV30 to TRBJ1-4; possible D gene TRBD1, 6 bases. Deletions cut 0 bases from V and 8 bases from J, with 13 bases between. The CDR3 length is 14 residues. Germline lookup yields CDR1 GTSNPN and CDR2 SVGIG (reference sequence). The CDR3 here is CAWSVGGSYEKLFF. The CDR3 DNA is TGTGCCTGGAGTGTCGGGGGCTCCTACGAAAAACTGTTTTTT.

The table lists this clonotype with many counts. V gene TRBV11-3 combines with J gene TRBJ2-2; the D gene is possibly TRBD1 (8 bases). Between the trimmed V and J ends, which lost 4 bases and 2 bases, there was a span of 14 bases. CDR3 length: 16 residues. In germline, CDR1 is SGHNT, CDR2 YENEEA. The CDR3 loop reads CASSSDRGLNTGELFF. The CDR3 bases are TGTGCCAGCAGCTCAGACAGGGGACTAAACACCGGGGAGCTGTTTTTT.

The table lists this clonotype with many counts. The CDR3, as DNA: TGTGCCAGCAGCCAAGACCCCTGGGACGGCACTGAAGCTTTCTTT. This sequence encodes CASSQDPWDGTEAFF. The rearrangement links TRBV3-1 to TRBJ1-1; D is perhaps TRBD1 (5 bases). This CDR3 contains 15 residues. Per the germline V gene, CDR1 is LGHDT and CDR2 is YNNKEL (reference sequence). The V and J ends lost 0 bases and 4 bases respectively, with 12 bases between them.